A single sample is the source of the 30 T cell receptor beta chains below, sequenced in a study of blood T cell repertoires in COVID-19. The protocol was immunoSEQ multiplex PCR, while the TCRdb copy is restricted to in-frame clones and leaves out a portion. The sample has 120,000 to 150,000 clones, 60% to 85% seen once. Specimen: peripheral blood. The source of these receptors is a man aged 50 or older with acute or convalescent COVID-19.

The chain carries TRBV5-1 and TRBJ2-2; D not certain. Germline CDR1 SGHRS, CDR2 YFSETQ. CDR3 length: 11 residues. The ends were cut back, 4 bases at V and 7 bases at J, with 5 bases in the middle. CDR3 in DNA: TGCGCCAGCAGCCTCCGCGGGGAGCTGTTTTTT. Translation: CASSLRGELFF.

This clone came up once. J is TRBJ1-2 and V is TRBV5-6; TRBD1 agrees at 11 bases. The CDR3 covers 14 residues. The V gene end was trimmed by 4 bases and the J gene end by 7 bases; junction bases not matched to a gene: 6. Germline CDR1 and CDR2: SGHDT and YYEEEE. The chain's CDR3 is CASSLPDRGLGYTF. CDR3 DNA: TGTGCCAGCAGCCTACCGGACAGGGGGCTTGGCTACACCTTC.

This chain uses TRBV11-3 with TRBJ1-1; D not certain. This CDR3 contains 13 residues. In germline, CDR1 is SGHNT, CDR2 YENEEA. V lost 1 base to trimming and J lost 1 base, with 4 bases between them. CDR3 in DNA: TGTGCCAGCAGCTTAGGACAGAACACTGAAGCTTTCTTT. Protein sequence: CASSLGQNTEAFF.

This clone has only a few counts. This chain uses TRBV5-5 with TRBJ1-2; D is perhaps TRBD1 (5 bases). The CDR3 sequence is 15 residues long. V was pared by 4 bases and J by 1 base, with 14 bases between. The germline CDR1 and CDR2 sequences are SGHKS and YYEKEE (reference sequence). The CDR3 region has the DNA TGTGCCAGCAGCCCGCGGGACGGCTTTAACTATGGCTACACCTTC. Amino acids: CASSPRDGFNYGYTF.

The chain is built from TRBV4-1 and TRBJ1-6, with D unclear. Germline CDR1 reads MGHRA; CDR2 reads YSYEKL. The CDR3 is 16 amino acids. The V and J ends lost 0 bases and 7 bases respectively, with 13 bases between them. CDR3 DNA: TGCGCCAGCAGCCAAGACGCCAGCGCATGGAATTCACCCCTCCACTTT. Encoded protein: CASSQDASAWNSPLHF.

The J gene is TRBJ1-4, the V gene TRBV18, with a tentative D call TRBD1 (6 bases). CDR1 KGHSH and CDR2 LQKENI come from the germline V gene. The CDR3 loop spans 12 amino acids. The V gene lost 6 bases and the J gene lost 7 bases, with 9 bases spanning the gap. The CDR3 protein is CASSQQGEKLFF. The CDR3 nucleotides read TGTGCCAGCTCCCAACAGGGTGAAAAACTGTTTTTT. The full variable domain, with the rest looked up from reference TRBV18 and TRBJ1-4, is NAGVMQNPRHLVRRRGQEARLRCSPMKGHSHVYWYRQLPEEGLKFMVYLQKENIIDESGMPKERFSAEFPKEGPSILRIQQVVRGDSAAYFCASSQQGEKLFFGSGTQLSVL.

The chain carries TRBV29-1 and TRBJ2-7; possibly TRBD1 for D (5 bases). Trimming stripped 4 bases from V and 1 base from J, with 8 bases between. CDR1 is SQVTM, CDR2 ANQGSEA, per germline. The CDR3 length is 12 residues. The CDR3 sequence: CSVADSSYEQYV. The CDR3, as DNA: TGCAGCGTTGCAGACAGTTCCTACGAGCAGTACGTC.

This chain joins TRBV6-5 and TRBJ1-1; tentative D call: TRBD1 (6 bases). The ends were cut back, 6 bases at V and 11 bases at J, with 22 bases in the middle. Germline V lookup: CDR1 MNHEY, CDR2 SVGAGI. This CDR3 comprises 14 residues. The CDR3, as DNA: TGTGCCAGCAGCGACGATTCGCCGGACAGAGGGGCTTTCTTT. Its translation is CASSDDSPDRGAFF.

The rearrangement links TRBV9 to TRBJ2-3; possible D gene TRBD1, 5 bases. The germline gives CDR1 SGDLS, CDR2 YYNGEE. The CDR3 totals 14 residues. Trimming removed 1 base at V and 8 bases at J, with 14 bases between. In DNA form, the CDR3 reads TGTGCCAGCAGCGTACAGGACACTCAGGGTACGCAGTATTTT. Amino acid sequence: CASSVQDTQGTQYF.

The V and J genes are TRBV2 and TRBJ1-1; 11 bases line up with TRBD1. The CDR3 extends over 20 amino acids. Germline V gene sequence: CDR1 SNHLY, CDR2 FYNNEI. Losses at the gene ends were 6 bases for V and 1 base for J; bases not matched to a gene: 19. The CDR3 DNA is TGTGCCAGCAGCGACATTCCGGGACAGGGGGTAGGCGGGCGGAACACTGAAGCTTTCTTT. Its protein product is CASSDIPGQGVGGRNTEAFF.

The V and J genes are TRBV5-5 and TRBJ1-1; D is uncertain. In germline, CDR1 is SGHKS, CDR2 YYEKEE (reference sequence). V was shortened by 0 bases and J by 0 bases, with 6 bases between the two germline ends. There are 14 residues in the CDR3. CDR3 loop: CASSLGLVNTEAFF. The CDR3 coding sequence is TGTGCCAGCAGCTTGGGTCTAGTGAACACTGAAGCTTTCTTT.

The chain combines TRBV18 with TRBJ2-7, with a possible D match to TRBD2 (6 bases). Trimming pared 7 bases from V and 5 bases from J, leaving 15 bases between. Germline V gene lookup returns CDR1 KGHSH and CDR2 LQKENI. There are 13 residues in the CDR3. CDR3 region: CASYRDSNDEQYF. The CDR3 DNA reads as TGTGCCAGCTACCGGGACTCCAACGACGAGCAGTACTTC.

This clone was seen only once. V usage is TRBV28 and J usage is TRBJ1-2; 7 bases are a match to TRBD1. There are 14 residues in the CDR3. CDR1 and CDR2 (germline): MDHEN, SYDVKM. The V and J ends lost 3 bases and 4 bases, in that order; junction bases with no gene match: 5. CDR3 amino acids: CASSFTGASYGYTF. The CDR3 nucleotides read TGTGCCAGCAGTTTTACAGGGGCTAGCTATGGCTACACCTTC.

The chain employs TRBV15 and TRBJ2-5; D gene unclear. The germline CDR1 and CDR2 sequences are LNHNV and YYDKDF (reference sequence). This CDR3 region has 14 residues. V was cut by 1 base and J by 3 bases, with 9 bases left in between. DNA of the CDR3: TGTGCCACCAGCAGAGCGAGACACGAAGAGACCCAGTACTTC. Its protein product is CATSRARHEETQYF. The full variable domain, in which reference TRBV15 and TRBJ2-5 provide the parts outside the CDR3, is DAMVIQNPRYQVTQFGKPVTLSCSQTLNHNVMYWYQQKSSQAPKLLFHYYDKDFNNEADTPDNFQSRRPNTSFCFLDIRSPGLGDTAMYLCATSRARHEETQYFGPGTRLLVL.

The genes are TRBV7-3 and TRBJ2-3; 7 positions match TRBD2. This CDR3 has 14 residues. CDR1 and CDR2 (germline): SGHTA, FQGTGA. Germline trimming cut 1 base from V and 6 bases from J; bases unmatched to any gene: 4. CDR3 residues: CASSLSLAADTQYF. In nucleotides, the CDR3 is TGTGCCAGCAGCTTAAGTCTAGCGGCGGATACGCAGTATTTT.

This chain connects TRBV3-1 (or the pseudogene TRBV3-2) to TRBJ1-2, with D unresolved. Germline V gene sequence: CDR1 LGHDT, CDR2 YNNKEL (reference sequence). This CDR3 has 17 amino acids. Trimming left V 0 bases short and J 5 bases short, with 19 bases between. The DNA of the CDR3 is TGTGCCAGCAGCCAAGATTTCTCCGGTCCGCACCGTTATGGCTACACCTTC. Translating it yields CASSQDFSGPHRYGYTF.

This chain links TRBV6-1 with TRBJ1-2; 7 bases line up with TRBD1. CDR1 MNHNS and CDR2 SASEGT come from the germline V gene. V shed 3 bases and J 8 bases; nucleotides not matched to a gene: 12. The CDR3 is 15 residues long. The CDR3 coding sequence is TGTGCCAGCAGTGAGAGAGGGACAGCGATGTCCGGCTACACCTTC. This translates into CASSERGTAMSGYTF.

This chain joins TRBV6-1 and TRBJ1-1, with D unresolved. CDR1 is MNHNS, CDR2 SASEGT, per germline. The CDR3 is 13 residues long. Trimming removed 3 bases at V and 4 bases at J, with 9 bases between. The DNA for the CDR3 is TGTGCCAGCAGTGAGCAGGCGTCCACTGAAGCTTTCTTT. Its protein is CASSEQASTEAFF.

The rearrangement joins TRBV5-4 to TRBJ2-2, with D possibly TRBD1 on 5 matching bases. Trimming cost V 0 bases and J 6 bases, with 12 bases left between them. The CDR3 runs to 15 residues. Germline loops: CDR1 SGHNT, CDR2 YYREEE (reference sequence). The CDR3 loop reads CASSLGLAGSGELFF. CDR3 DNA sequence: TGTGCCAGCAGCTTGGGTCTGGCAGGGTCCGGGGAGCTGTTTTTT.

The rearrangement joins TRBV5-5 to TRBJ1-3; perhaps TRBD1 as D (6 bases). Germline V CDR1 and CDR2: SGHKS, YYEKEE (reference sequence). This CDR3 spans 14 amino acids. V was clipped by 0 bases and J by 7 bases, with 11 bases between them. The CDR3 reads CASSLVQGGNTIYF. As DNA, the CDR3 is TGTGCCAGCAGCTTGGTACAGGGAGGGAACACCATATATTTT.

The chain has TRBV9 and TRBJ1-6; 9 nucleotides line up with TRBD1. V lost 0 bases and J lost 9; bases outside the gene matches: 4. The CDR3 extends over 15 amino acids. Germline CDR1 reads SGDLS; CDR2 reads YYNGEE. The CDR3 is CASSVDGTGLSPLHF. The CDR3 nucleotides read TGTGCCAGCAGCGTAGATGGGACAGGGCTTTCACCCCTCCACTTT.

This clone was recorded once. The V gene is TRBV13, the J gene TRBJ1-1; 8 bases are a match to TRBD1. Germline V gives CDR1 PRHDT, CDR2 FYEKMQ (reference sequence). This CDR3 comprises 18 residues. V dropped 5 bases and J dropped 0; count of bases not matched to a gene: 14. This CDR3 reads CASSGQGTSALMNTEAFF. As DNA, the CDR3 is TGTGCCAGCAGCGGACAGGGAACTTCGGCCCTTATGAACACTGAAGCTTTCTTT.

This clone came up many times. The V gene is TRBV18, the J gene TRBJ2-2, with TRBD1 identical over 10 bases. CDR1 and CDR2 from the germline V gene are KGHSH and LQKENI. The CDR3 spans 13 residues. V shed 11 bases and J 3 bases; nucleotides not matched to a gene: 3. CDR3 protein: CASGTGDTGELFF. In DNA, the CDR3 is TGTGCCTCCGGGACAGGGGACACCGGGGAGCTGTTTTTT. The variable domain in full, with the rest retrieved from reference TRBV18 and TRBJ2-2, is NAGVMQNPRHLVRRRGQEARLRCSPMKGHSHVYWYRQLPEEGLKFMVYLQKENIIDESGMPKERFSAEFPKEGPSILRIQQVVRGDSAAYFCASGTGDTGELFFGEGSRLTVL.

The rearrangement links TRBV30 to TRBJ1-2; D might be TRBD1 (6 bases). V was clipped by 3 bases and J by 4 bases, with 15 bases between them. CDR1 is GTSNPN, CDR2 SVGIG, per germline (reference sequence). The CDR3 sequence is 14 residues long. CDR3: CAWSAGVEGYGYTF. CDR3 nucleotides: TGTGCCTGGAGCGCAGGGGTGGAAGGCTATGGCTACACCTTC.

CDR3 amino acids: CAISDVLYGYTF. DNA of the CDR3: TGTGCCATCAGTGATGTACTCTATGGCTACACCTTC. The genes are TRBV10-3 and TRBJ1-2; no definite D call. The CDR3 is made up of 12 amino acids. Trimming shortened V by 3 bases and J by 4 bases, and 6 bases separated the two germline ends. Germline loops: CDR1 ENHRY, CDR2 SYGVKD.

This clone was detected a few times. The V call is TRBV5-5, the J call TRBJ2-2; D is uncertain. V shed 2 bases and J shed 6 bases, with 8 bases lying between them. The CDR3 loop spans 13 amino acids. Per the germline V gene, CDR1 is SGHKS and CDR2 is YYEKEE (reference sequence). The CDR3 nucleotides read TGTGCCAGCAGCTTCAACGGTCCCGGGGAGCTGTTTTTT. Its protein is CASSFNGPGELFF.

The J gene is TRBJ2-7, the V gene TRBV7-8; a weak D match, TRBD1 (6 bases). V lost 6 bases, J lost 1 base, and 16 bases lay in between. This CDR3 spans 15 amino acids. The germline gives CDR1 SGHVS, CDR2 FQNEAQ. CDR3 in DNA: TGTGCCAGCAGGCGAATATCAGGGGTTTCCTACGAGCAGTACTTC. Protein: CASRRISGVSYEQYF.

In DNA form, the CDR3 reads TGTGCCAGCAGCCAAGGAGCTGCAGGGGGCTGGGAGACCCAGTACTTC. Its translation: CASSQGAAGGWETQYF. The chain links TRBV3-1 (or the pseudogene TRBV3-2) to TRBJ2-5; 8 bases are a match to TRBD1. Per germline, CDR1 LGHDT and CDR2 YNNKEL (reference sequence). V lost 1 base and J lost 5; bases outside the gene matches: 9. The CDR3 runs 16 residues.

The chain is built from TRBV9 and TRBJ2-6; no definite D call. Deletions cut 0 bases from V and 2 bases from J, with 6 bases between. The CDR3 covers 15 residues. Germline V gives CDR1 SGDLS, CDR2 YYNGEE. The DNA for the CDR3 is TGTGCCAGCAGCGTAGGGCAGACTGGGGCCAACGTCCTGACTTTC. The encoded protein is CASSVGQTGANVLTF.

This clone showed up just once. This chain uses TRBV5-1 with TRBJ1-3; 9 nucleotides align to TRBD1. V lost 4 bases, J lost 2 bases, and 7 bases stayed unmatched. The V gene's germline CDR1 is SGHRS and CDR2 YFSETQ. The CDR3 runs to 16 residues. CDR3 sequence: CASSALGQGAGNTIYF. CDR3 coding DNA: TGCGCCAGCAGCGCCTTGGGACAGGGTGCTGGAAACACCATATATTTT.